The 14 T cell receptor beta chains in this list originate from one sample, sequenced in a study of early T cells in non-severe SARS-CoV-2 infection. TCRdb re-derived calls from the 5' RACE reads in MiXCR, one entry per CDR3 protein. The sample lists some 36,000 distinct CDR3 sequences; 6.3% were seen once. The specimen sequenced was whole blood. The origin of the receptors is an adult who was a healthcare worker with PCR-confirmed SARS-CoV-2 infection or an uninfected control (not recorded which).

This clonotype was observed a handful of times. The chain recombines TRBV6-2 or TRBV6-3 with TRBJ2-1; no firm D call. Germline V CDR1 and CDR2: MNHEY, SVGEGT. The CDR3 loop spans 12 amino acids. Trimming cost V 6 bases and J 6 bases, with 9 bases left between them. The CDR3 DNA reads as TGTGCCAGCAGCTCAAACTTCAATGAGCAGTTCTTC. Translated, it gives CASSSNFNEQFF.

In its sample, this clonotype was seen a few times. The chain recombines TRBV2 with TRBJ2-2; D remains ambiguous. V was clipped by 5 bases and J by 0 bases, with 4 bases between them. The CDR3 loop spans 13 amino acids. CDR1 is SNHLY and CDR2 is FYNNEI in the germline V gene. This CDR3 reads CASSKTNTGELFF. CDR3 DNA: TGTGCCAGCAGTAAGACGAACACCGGGGAGCTGTTTTTT.

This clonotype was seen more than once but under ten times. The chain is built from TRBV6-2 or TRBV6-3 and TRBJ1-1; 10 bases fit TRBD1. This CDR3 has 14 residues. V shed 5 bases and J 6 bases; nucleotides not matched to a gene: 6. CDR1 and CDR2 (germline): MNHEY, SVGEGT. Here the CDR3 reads CASSDRGRVAEAFF. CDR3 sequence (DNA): TGTGCCAGCAGTGACAGGGGGCGCGTTGCTGAAGCTTTCTTT.

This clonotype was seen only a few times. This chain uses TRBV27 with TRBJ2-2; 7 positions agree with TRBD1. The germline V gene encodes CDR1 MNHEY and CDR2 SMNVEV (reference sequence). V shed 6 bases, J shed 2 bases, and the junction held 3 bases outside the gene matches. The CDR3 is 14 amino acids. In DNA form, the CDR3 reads TGTGCCAGCAGGGGACAGCCCAACACCGGGGAGCTGTTTTTT. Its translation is CASRGQPNTGELFF.

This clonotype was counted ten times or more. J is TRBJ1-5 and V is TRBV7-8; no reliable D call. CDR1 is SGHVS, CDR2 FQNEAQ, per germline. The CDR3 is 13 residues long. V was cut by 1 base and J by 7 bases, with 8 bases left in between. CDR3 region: CASSLVRYQPQHF. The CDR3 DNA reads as TGTGCCAGCAGCTTAGTCCGGTACCAGCCCCAGCATTTT.

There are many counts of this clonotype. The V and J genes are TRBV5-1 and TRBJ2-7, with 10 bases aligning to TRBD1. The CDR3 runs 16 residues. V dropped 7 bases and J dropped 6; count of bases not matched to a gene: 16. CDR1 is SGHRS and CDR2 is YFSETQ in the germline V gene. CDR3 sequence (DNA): TGCGCCAGCGGGTTGGACTCGGACAGGGGGAACTCCGAGCAGTACTTC. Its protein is CASGLDSDRGNSEQYF.

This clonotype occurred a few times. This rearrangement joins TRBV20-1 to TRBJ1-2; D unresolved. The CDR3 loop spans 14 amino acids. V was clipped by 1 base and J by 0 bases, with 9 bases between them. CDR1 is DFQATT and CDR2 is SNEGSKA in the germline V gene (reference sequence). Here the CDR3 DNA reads TGCAGTGCTAGAGGCACGAGCCCTAACTATGGCTACACCTTC. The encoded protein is CSARGTSPNYGYTF.

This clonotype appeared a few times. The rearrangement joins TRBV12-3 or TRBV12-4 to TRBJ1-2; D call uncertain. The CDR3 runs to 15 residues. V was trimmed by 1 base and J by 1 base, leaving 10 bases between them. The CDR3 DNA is TGTGCCAGCAGTTTAGACATCGACCTTAACTATGGCTACACCTTC. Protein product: CASSLDIDLNYGYTF.

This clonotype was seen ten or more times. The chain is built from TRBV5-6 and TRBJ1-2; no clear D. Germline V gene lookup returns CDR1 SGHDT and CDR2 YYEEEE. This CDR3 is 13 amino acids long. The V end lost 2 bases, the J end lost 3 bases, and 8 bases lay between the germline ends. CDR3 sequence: CASSLSSHYGYTF. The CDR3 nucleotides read TGTGCCAGCAGCTTAAGCAGCCACTATGGCTACACCTTC. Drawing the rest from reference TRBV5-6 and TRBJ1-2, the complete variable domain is DAGVTQSPTHLIKTRGQQVTLRCSPKSGHDTVSWYQQALGQGPQFIFQYYEEEERQRGNFPDRFSGHQFPNYSSELNVNALLLGDSALYLCASSLSSHYGYTFGSGTRLTVV.

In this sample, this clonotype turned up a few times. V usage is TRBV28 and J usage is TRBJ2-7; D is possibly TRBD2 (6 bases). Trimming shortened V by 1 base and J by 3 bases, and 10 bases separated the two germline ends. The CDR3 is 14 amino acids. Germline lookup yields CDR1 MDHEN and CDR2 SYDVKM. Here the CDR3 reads CASSLSRGIYEQYF. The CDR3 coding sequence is TGTGCCAGCAGTTTATCACGGGGGATCTACGAGCAGTACTTC.

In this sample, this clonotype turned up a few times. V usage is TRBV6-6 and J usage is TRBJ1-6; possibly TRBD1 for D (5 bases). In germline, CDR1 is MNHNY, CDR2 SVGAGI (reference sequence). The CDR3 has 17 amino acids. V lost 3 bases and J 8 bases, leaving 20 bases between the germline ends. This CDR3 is CASSYRGVGGNDSPLHF. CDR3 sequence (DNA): TGTGCCAGCAGTTATCGGGGCGTGGGGGGGAACGATTCACCCCTCCACTTT.

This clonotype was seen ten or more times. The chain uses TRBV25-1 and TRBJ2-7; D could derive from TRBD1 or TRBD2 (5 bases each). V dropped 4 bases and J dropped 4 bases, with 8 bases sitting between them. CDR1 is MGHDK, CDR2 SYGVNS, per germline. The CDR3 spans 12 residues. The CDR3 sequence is CASSGDGYEQYF. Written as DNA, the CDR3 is TGTGCCAGCAGTGGGGACGGTTACGAGCAGTACTTC.

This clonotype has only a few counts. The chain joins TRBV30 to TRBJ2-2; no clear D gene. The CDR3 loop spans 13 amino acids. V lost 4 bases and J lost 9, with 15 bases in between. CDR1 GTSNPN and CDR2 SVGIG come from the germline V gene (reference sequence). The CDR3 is CAWNPKGLWELFF. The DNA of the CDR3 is TGTGCCTGGAATCCGAAGGGTTTGTGGGAGCTGTTTTTT.

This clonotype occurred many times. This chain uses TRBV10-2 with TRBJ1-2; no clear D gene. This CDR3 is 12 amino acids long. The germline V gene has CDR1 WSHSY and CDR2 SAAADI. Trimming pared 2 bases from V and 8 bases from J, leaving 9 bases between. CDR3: CASSELASGYTF. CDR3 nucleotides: TGCGCCAGCAGTGAGCTGGCGTCCGGCTACACCTTC.